A selection of T cell receptor beta chains follows, all from one sample in a study of OX40 agonist ivuxolimab in advanced cancers. TCRdb's table, derived via immunoSEQ multiplex PCR, lists solely in-frame clones and lacks some. The sample holds about 81,000 clones, just over 90% seen once. The sample was CD4+ or CD8+ T cells sorted from blood, taken in a trial of the OX40 agonist ivuxolimab. These TCRs come from an adult with an advanced solid tumor such as melanoma, head and neck, liver or kidney cancer. Both conserved end residues are part of each CDR3. D genes are given only for firm matches. Not all rows give a size; the values are once, few, many and, for expanded clones, a class.

D gene: -; CDR3 length: 13; J gene: TRBJ2-7; V gene: TRBV28; clone size: -; CDR3 protein: CASSFLGVDEQYF; CDR3 DNA: TGTGCCAGCAGTTTCCTAGGGGTAGACGAGCAGTACTTC
D gene: TRBD1; CDR3 length: 15; J gene: TRBJ1-2; V gene: TRBV14; clone size: once; CDR3 protein: CASSPLTGPPEGYTF; CDR3 DNA: TGTGCCAGCAGCCCCCTGACAGGGCCGCCCGAAGGCTACACCTTC
D gene: -; CDR3 length: 15; J gene: TRBJ1-4; V gene: TRBV28; clone size: -; CDR3 protein: CASSLTDSTNEKLFF; CDR3 DNA: TGTGCCAGCAGTTTGACAGACTCAACTAATGAAAAACTGTTTTTT
D gene: -; CDR3 length: 16; J gene: TRBJ1-4; V gene: TRBV4-3; clone size: -; CDR3 protein: CASSQARSQWDEKLFF; CDR3 DNA: TGCGCCAGCAGCCAAGCTCGGAGTCAGTGGGATGAAAAACTGTTTTTT
D gene: -; CDR3 length: 15; J gene: TRBJ2-3; V gene: TRBV9; clone size: -; CDR3 protein: CASSVSGKGTDTQYF; CDR3 DNA: TGTGCCAGCAGCGTCTCAGGGAAGGGCACAGATACGCAGTATTTT
D gene: -; CDR3 length: 15; J gene: TRBJ2-1; V gene: TRBV19; clone size: -; CDR3 protein: CASSMGGLAADEQFF; CDR3 DNA: TGTGCCAGTAGTATGGGGGGCCTAGCGGCGGATGAGCAGTTCTTC
D gene: -; CDR3 length: 15; J gene: TRBJ1-5; V gene: TRBV28; clone size: -; CDR3 protein: CASSLAGMGNQPQHF; CDR3 DNA: TGTGCCAGCAGTTTGGCGGGGATGGGCAATCAGCCCCAGCATTTT
D gene: TRBD1; CDR3 length: 13; J gene: TRBJ1-2; V gene: TRBV6-6; clone size: -; CDR3 protein: CASSYAGGEGYTF; CDR3 DNA: TGTGCCAGCAGTTACGCAGGGGGCGAAGGCTACACCTTC
D gene: TRBD2; CDR3 length: 15; J gene: TRBJ2-7; V gene: TRBV28; clone size: -; CDR3 protein: CASSPLAGETDEQYF; CDR3 DNA: TGTGCCAGCAGTCCGCTAGCGGGGGAGACGGACGAGCAGTACTTC
D gene: -; CDR3 length: 17; J gene: TRBJ2-7; V gene: TRBV5-5; clone size: -; CDR3 protein: CASSLPPGPHMGYEQYF; CDR3 DNA: TGTGCCAGCAGCTTGCCTCCCGGGCCACACATGGGCTACGAGCAGTACTTC
D gene: -; CDR3 length: 13; J gene: TRBJ2-7; V gene: TRBV5-6; clone size: -; CDR3 protein: CASSRAGIYEQYF; CDR3 DNA: TGTGCCAGCAGCCGGGCGGGAATTTACGAGCAGTACTTC
D gene: -; CDR3 length: 13; J gene: TRBJ1-1; V gene: TRBV12-5; clone size: few; CDR3 protein: CASGPRENTEAFF; CDR3 DNA: TGTGCTAGTGGCCCCAGGGAGAACACTGAAGCTTTCTTT
D gene: TRBD2; CDR3 length: 15; J gene: TRBJ2-3; V gene: TRBV4-2; clone size: once; CDR3 protein: CASSPLAGVTDTQYF; CDR3 DNA: TGTGCCAGCAGCCCCCTAGCGGGAGTCACAGATACGCAGTATTTT
D gene: TRBD1; CDR3 length: 15; J gene: TRBJ1-1; V gene: TRBV28; clone size: once; CDR3 protein: CASSRMGQKNTEAFF; CDR3 DNA: TGTGCCAGCAGTAGAATGGGACAGAAGAACACTGAAGCTTTCTTT
D gene: -; CDR3 length: 12; J gene: TRBJ1-5; V gene: TRBV13; clone size: few; CDR3 protein: CASSPGRGPQHF; CDR3 DNA: TGTGCCAGCAGCCCCGGGAGGGGGCCCCAGCATTTT
D gene: TRBD1; CDR3 length: 14; J gene: TRBJ2-7; V gene: TRBV28; clone size: -; CDR3 protein: CASSSLGQGGEQYF; CDR3 DNA: TGTGCCAGCAGTTCCTTGGGACAGGGGGGCGAGCAGTACTTC
D gene: TRBD1; CDR3 length: 17; J gene: TRBJ1-1; V gene: TRBV5-6; clone size: -; CDR3 protein: CASSLNRGRGLDTEAFF; CDR3 DNA: TGTGCCAGCAGCTTGAACAGGGGGCGAGGTTTGGACACTGAAGCTTTCTTT